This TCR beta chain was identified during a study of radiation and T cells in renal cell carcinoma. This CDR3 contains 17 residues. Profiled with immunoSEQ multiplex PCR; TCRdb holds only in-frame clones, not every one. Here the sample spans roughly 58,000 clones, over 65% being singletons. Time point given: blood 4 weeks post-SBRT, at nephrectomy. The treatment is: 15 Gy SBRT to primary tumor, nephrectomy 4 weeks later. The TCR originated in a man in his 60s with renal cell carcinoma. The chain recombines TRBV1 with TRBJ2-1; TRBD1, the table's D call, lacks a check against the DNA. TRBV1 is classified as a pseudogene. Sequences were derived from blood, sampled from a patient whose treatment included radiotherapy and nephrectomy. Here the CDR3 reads CTSSQDPAQGSDNEQFF. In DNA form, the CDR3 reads TGCACCAGCAGCCAAGACCCTGCGCAGGGCTCCGACAATGAGCAGTTCTTC.